The 10 T cell receptor beta chains below were found in one sample sequenced in a study of cytomegalovirus exposure and HLA in healthy donors. The PCR contained 60 Vbeta and 13 Jbeta primers. Produced via immunoSEQ multiplex PCR; TCRdb's table is partial and in-frame only. The data show around 200,000 clones, approximately 85% seen once. Sequenced material: PBMCs. The receptor source for this set is a woman aged 18-29 years in good health and CMV-seronegative.

V is TRBV11-1 and J is TRBJ2-7; tentative D call: TRBD1 (5 bases). The CDR3 totals 12 residues. Trimming pared 2 bases from V and 6 bases from J, leaving 8 bases between. The germline gives CDR1 SGHAT, CDR2 FQDESV (reference sequence). The CDR3 region has the DNA TGTGCCAGCAGCTTACAGGGTCTCGAGCAGTACTTC. Translation: CASSLQGLEQYF.

The J gene is TRBJ2-3, the V gene TRBV5-4; TRBD2 agrees at 7 bases. The length of the CDR3 is 14 residues. With V trimmed by 3 bases and J by 2 bases, 3 bases remained unmatched. The V gene's germline CDR1 is SGHNT and CDR2 YYREEE (reference sequence). The CDR3 region has the DNA TGTGCCAGCAGCTCAAAGCGGGACACAGATACGCAGTATTTT. Protein product: CASSSKRDTDTQYF.

This chain uses TRBV28 with TRBJ2-1; TRBD2 matches at 12 bases. The CDR3 runs to 21 residues. CDR1 and CDR2 from the germline V gene are MDHEN and SYDVKM. V shed 6 bases and J 1 base; nucleotides not matched to a gene: 19. In DNA form, the CDR3 reads TGTGCCAGCAGACCCGGGACAGGGGTGACTAGCGGGAGAGGTTCCTACAATGAGCAGTTCTTC. Its protein product is CASRPGTGVTSGRGSYNEQFF. Together with reference TRBV28 and TRBJ2-1, the CDR3 gives the full variable domain: DVKVTQSSRYLVKRTGEKVFLECVQDMDHENMFWYRQDPGLGLRLIYFSYDVKMKEKGDIPEGYSVSREKKERFSLILESASTNQTSMYLCASRPGTGVTSGRGSYNEQFFGPGTRLTVL.

This sequence joins TRBV19 and TRBJ2-5; D unclear. The J call may be mistaken, given a closer DNA end match to TRBJ2-7. This CDR3 spans 14 amino acids. Per the germline V gene, CDR1 is LNHDA and CDR2 is SQIVND (reference sequence). The CDR3 DNA follows: TGTGCCAGTAGTATTGGCGGAAGCTCCTACGAGCAGTACTTC. Translation: CASSIGGSSYEQYF.

A single count supports this clone. V usage is TRBV10-3 and J usage is TRBJ1-1; TRBD1 is a possible D gene (6 bases). Trimming took off 10 bases at V and 5 bases at J, with 17 bases between the two ends. Germline V CDR1 and CDR2: ENHRY, SYGVKD. The CDR3 has 13 residues. CDR3 loop: CASTKGGETEAFF. The CDR3 DNA reads as TGTGCCAGCACCAAGGGGGGGGAAACTGAAGCTTTCTTT.

CDR3 in DNA: TGTGCCAGTAGTATGGGACAGGGCCAGCCCCAGCATTTT. It yields the protein CASSMGQGQPQHF. The V gene is TRBV19, the J gene TRBJ1-5; TRBD1 agrees at 9 bases. The germline V gene encodes CDR1 LNHDA and CDR2 SQIVND (reference sequence). Trimming cost V 3 bases and J 7 bases; bases outside gene matches: 1. This CDR3 has 13 amino acids.

The rearrangement joins TRBV4-2 to TRBJ2-5; D may be TRBD2 (5 bases). The germline gives CDR1 LGHNA, CDR2 YNFKEQ. Trimming removed 0 bases at V and 1 base at J, with 15 bases between. This CDR3 is 17 amino acids long. CDR3 sequence (DNA): TGTGCCAGCAGCCAAGATCCGGGGTCCCCCCTCCAAGAGACCCAGTACTTC. The encoded protein is CASSQDPGSPLQETQYF.

This chain connects TRBV5-1 to TRBJ2-1, with TRBD2 matching over 13 bases. The germline V gene encodes CDR1 SGHRS and CDR2 YFSETQ. This CDR3 region has 15 residues. Trimming cost V 4 bases and J 4 bases; bases outside gene matches: 2. Here the CDR3 reads CASSGTSGAYNEQFF. The CDR3 DNA reads as TGCGCCAGCAGCGGGACTAGCGGGGCATACAATGAGCAGTTCTTC.

The chain employs TRBV2 and TRBJ1-5, with 10 bases aligning to TRBD1. The germline CDR1 and CDR2 sequences are SNHLY and FYNNEI. This CDR3 comprises 16 residues. The ends lost 6 bases at V and 6 bases at J; junction bases unmatched: 11. The CDR3 DNA reads TGTGCCAGCAGAGATACTGACAGGGGGCGAACTCAGCCCCAGCATTTT. Its protein is CASRDTDRGRTQPQHF.

V gene TRBV5-1 combines with J gene TRBJ1-2; D possibly corresponds to TRBD1 (6 bases). The V gene's germline CDR1 is SGHRS and CDR2 YFSETQ. This CDR3 spans 17 amino acids. Trimming pared 4 bases from V and 0 bases from J, leaving 19 bases between. The CDR3 DNA is TGCGCCAGCAGCCGAGGTGGTACGGGACAATCTAACTATGGCTACACCTTC. Protein: CASSRGGTGQSNYGYTF.